The 18 T cell receptor beta chains reported below all come from one sample, sequenced in a study of PD-L1 blockade in urothelial cancer. The time point denotes: peripheral blood 6 weeks after treatment start. TCRdb keeps only in-frame clones here, not all; method: immunoSEQ multiplex PCR. The table records about 76,000 clones, about 91% of them present only once. Sequencing was performed on PBMCs, taken around atezolizumab (anti-PD-L1) treatment. The origin of the receptors is a woman over 75 with urothelial cancer.

This CDR3 reads CASSPGHNQPQHF. The CDR3 DNA is TGTGCCAGCAGCCCCGGACACAATCAGCCCCAGCATTTT. The genes are TRBV7-3 and TRBJ1-5; D may be TRBD1 (5 bases). Trimming removed 5 bases at V and 3 bases at J, with 8 bases between. Germline lookup yields CDR1 SGHTA and CDR2 FQGTGA. The CDR3 is 13 residues long.

The rearrangement uses TRBV5-8 and TRBJ1-5; TRBD1 agrees at 7 bases. J gave up 0 bases and V 6 bases, and 6 bases lay outside the gene matches. Germline-derived CDR1 and CDR2 are SGHTS and YDEGEE. CDR3 length: 15 residues. The DNA of the CDR3 is TGTGCCAGCACCAACCGGGACAGTAGCAATCAGCCCCAGCATTTT. Translating gives CASTNRDSSNQPQHF.

This chain joins TRBV7-2 and TRBJ2-2; 8 nucleotides match TRBD2. Germline V CDR1 and CDR2: SGHTA, FQGNSA. This CDR3 has 15 amino acids. V dropped 5 bases and J dropped 4; count of bases not matched to a gene: 6. The CDR3 sequence is CASSKRERRTGELFF. CDR3 coding DNA: TGTGCCAGCAGCAAGCGGGAGAGACGCACCGGGGAGCTGTTTTTT.

The chain links TRBV25-1 to TRBJ2-5; 7 bases are a match to TRBD1. There are 13 residues in the CDR3. Germline CDR1 reads MGHDK; CDR2 reads SYGVNS. The trim removed 6 bases at V and 4 bases at J, leaving 5 bases unmatched. The CDR3 protein is CASSRTGVETQYF. CDR3 nucleotide sequence: TGTGCCAGCAGCCGAACAGGGGTAGAGACCCAGTACTTC. The full variable domain, rest sourced from reference TRBV25-1 and TRBJ2-5, is EADIYQTPRYLVIGTGKKITLECSQTMGHDKMYWYQQDPGMELHLIHYSYGVNSTEKGDLSSESTVSRIRTEHFPLTLESARPSHTSQYLCASSRTGVETQYFGPGTRLLVL.

The chain uses TRBV5-1 and TRBJ2-3; maybe TRBD1 (6 bases). The germline CDR1 and CDR2 sequences are SGHRS and YFSETQ. The length of the CDR3 is 13 residues. The ends were cut back, 0 bases at V and 4 bases at J, with 6 bases in the middle. CDR3 nucleotide sequence: TGCGCCAGCAGCTTGGACAGGGCAGATACGCAGTATTTT. This gives the protein CASSLDRADTQYF.

The sample holds a few counts of this clone. The same CDR3 also results from other DNA sequences found in this sample. The rearrangement joins TRBV9 to TRBJ1-1, with 9 bases lining up with TRBD1. The J segment lost 8 bases and the V segment lost 0 bases, leaving 2 bases of the junction unmatched. The CDR3 contains 13 residues. The V gene's germline CDR1 is SGDLS and CDR2 YYNGEE. For the CDR3, the DNA is TGTGCCAGCAGCGTAGTCGGACAGGGGGAAGCTTTCTTT. This translates into CASSVVGQGEAFF.

The rearrangement uses TRBV2 and TRBJ2-1; perhaps TRBD2 as D (5 bases). The V and J ends lost 2 bases and 6 bases respectively, with 8 bases between them. The CDR3 has 13 residues. The germline gives CDR1 SNHLY, CDR2 FYNNEI. CDR3 protein: CASSETRGNEQFF. The CDR3 DNA reads as TGTGCCAGCAGTGAAACCCGGGGCAATGAGCAGTTCTTC. The complete variable domain, with remaining parts taken from reference TRBV2 and TRBJ2-1, reads EPEVTQTPSHQVTQMGQEVILRCVPISNHLYFYWYRQILGQKVEFLVSFYNNEISEKSEIFDDQFSVERPDGSNFTLKIRSTKLEDSAMYFCASSETRGNEQFFGPGTRLTVL.

The chain joins TRBV4-1 to TRBJ2-3; 11 bases align to TRBD2. This CDR3 has 18 residues. J gave up 3 bases and V 1 base, and 9 bases lay outside the gene matches. Germline-derived CDR1 and CDR2 are MGHRA and YSYEKL. The CDR3 DNA follows: TGCGCCAGCAGCCAAGCGGAGTCTAGCGGGAGGAGGACAGATACGCAGTATTTT. Translated: CASSQAESSGRRTDTQYF.

The chain recombines TRBV19 with TRBJ2-2, with TRBD2 matching 10 bases. CDR3 length equals 14 residues. The germline CDR1 and CDR2 sequences are LNHDA and SQIVND (reference sequence). V lost 6 bases, J lost 5 bases, and 3 bases stayed unmatched. CDR3 nucleotide sequence: TGTGCCAGTAGGACACTAGCGGGAACCGGGGAGCTGTTTTTT. Translating gives CASRTLAGTGELFF.

This clone was seen a few times. This chain uses TRBV4-1 with TRBJ2-3; 7 nucleotides match TRBD2. The V segment lost 0 bases and the J segment 2 bases; nucleotides outside the gene matches: 5. This CDR3 comprises 16 residues. Germline V gene lookup returns CDR1 MGHRA and CDR2 YSYEKL. CDR3 sequence reads: CASSQDIGTTTDTQYF. CDR3 nucleotides: TGCGCCAGCAGCCAAGATATAGGGACTACCACAGATACGCAGTATTTT.

The J gene is TRBJ2-1, the V gene TRBV7-6; 8 bases fit TRBD2. The junction had 8 bases not matched to a gene; V was cut back by 1 base and J by 0 bases. This CDR3 contains 18 residues. CDR1 is SGHVS and CDR2 is FNYEAQ in the germline V gene. The CDR3 DNA sequence: TGTGCCAGCAGCTTAGACCCAGCGGGGGCAAGCTCCTACAATGAGCAGTTCTTC. Translating it yields CASSLDPAGASSYNEQFF.

The chain has TRBV30 and TRBJ2-7; D remains unclear. V lost 1 base to trimming and J lost 5 bases, with 12 bases between them. CDR1 and CDR2 (germline): GTSNPN, SVGIG (reference sequence). This CDR3 spans 13 amino acids. CDR3 nucleotides: TGTGCCTGGAGTGCCGTTCTATCCCACGAGCAGTACTTC. Translated, it gives CAWSAVLSHEQYF.

V usage is TRBV10-2 and J usage is TRBJ2-1; TRBD1 aligns across 7 bases. The CDR3 covers 15 residues. Germline loops: CDR1 WSHSY, CDR2 SAAADI. Unmatched junction bases numbered 12, after V lost 6 bases and J lost 7 bases. The CDR3 DNA reads TGCGCCAGCAGAACCTCCGGGACAGAAAAAAATGAGCAGTTCTTC. As protein: CASRTSGTEKNEQFF.

Written as DNA, the CDR3 is TGTGCCAGCACCGGGTGGACAAGGAGCACCGGGGAGCTGTTTTTT. Translating gives CASTGWTRSTGELFF. The rearrangement links TRBV27 to TRBJ2-2; maybe TRBD1 (5 bases). Germline loops: CDR1 MNHEY, CDR2 SMNVEV (reference sequence). The V end was cut by 7 bases, the J end by 4 bases, with 16 bases between. The CDR3 contains 15 residues.

This chain connects TRBV28 to TRBJ1-4, with D possibly being TRBD1 (5 bases). In germline, CDR1 is MDHEN, CDR2 SYDVKM. The CDR3 spans 13 residues. The V end lost 4 bases, the J end lost 8 bases, and 11 bases lay between the germline ends. The DNA for the CDR3 is TGTGCCAGCAGTTCGGGGGGACGGGAAAAACTGTTTTTT. Protein: CASSSGGREKLFF.

This rearrangement joins TRBV19 to TRBJ1-1; 7 bases line up with TRBD1. Losses at the gene ends were 3 bases for V and 4 bases for J; bases not matched to a gene: 11. The CDR3 is 16 amino acids. Per the germline V gene, CDR1 is LNHDA and CDR2 is SQIVND (reference sequence). The CDR3 sequence: CASSIRHGAGGTEAFF. DNA for the CDR3: TGTGCCAGTAGTATCCGCCACGGGGCAGGGGGCACTGAAGCTTTCTTT.

This clone was recorded only once. The chain joins TRBV5-4 to TRBJ2-7; 8 nucleotides agree with TRBD1. The CDR3 runs to 13 residues. Trimming removed 4 bases from V and 5 bases from J; junction bases left unmatched: 5. Germline assignment: CDR1 SGHNT and CDR2 YYREEE (reference sequence). CDR3 coding DNA: TGTGCCAGCAGCCAACAGGGGGTACACGAGCAGTACTTC. Residues: CASSQQGVHEQYF.

V gene TRBV19 combines with J gene TRBJ2-2; a weak D match, TRBD1 (5 bases). The CDR3 extends over 18 amino acids. The V end was cut by 2 bases, the J end by 4 bases, with 20 bases between. Per germline, CDR1 LNHDA and CDR2 SQIVND (reference sequence). The CDR3 sequence is CASSIFVMTADITGELFF. The CDR3 bases are TGTGCCAGTAGTATATTTGTCATGACAGCCGATATCACCGGGGAGCTGTTTTTT.